Below, 24 T cell receptor beta chains from the same sample are listed, as sequenced in a study of blood T cell repertoires in COVID-19. Some clones are missing from TCRdb's copy, which holds only in-frame ones; the method was immunoSEQ multiplex PCR. The sample holds roughly 120,000 clones, 70% to 85% seen once. The specimen was peripheral blood. These receptor sequences come from a man aged 65-85 years with active or convalescent COVID-19.

The sample holds one count of this clone. The rearrangement links TRBV9 to TRBJ1-1; a possible D gene is TRBD1 (5 bases). The CDR3 spans 13 residues. V lost 3 bases to trimming and J lost 1 base, with 7 bases between them. Per the germline V gene, CDR1 is SGDLS and CDR2 is YYNGEE. The DNA of the CDR3 is TGTGCCAGCAGCGGGGGCAGGAACACTGAAGCTTTCTTT. Residues: CASSGGRNTEAFF.

J is TRBJ2-3 and V is TRBV5-1; D might be TRBD2 (5 bases). Trimming pared 4 bases from V and 4 bases from J, leaving 13 bases between. Germline-derived CDR1 and CDR2 are SGHRS and YFSETQ. The CDR3 loop spans 14 amino acids. This chain's CDR3 is CASSPRTRADTQYF. CDR3 coding DNA: TGCGCCAGCAGCCCAAGGACTCGGGCAGATACGCAGTATTTT.

The chain uses TRBV5-1 and TRBJ2-2, with 8 bases that match TRBD2. This CDR3 comprises 15 residues. Germline CDR1 and CDR2: SGHRS and YFSETQ. V was pared by 4 bases and J by 5 bases, with 7 bases of the junction left unmatched. CDR3 DNA: TGCGCCAGCAGCCGGACTAGCTCCGAAACCGGGGAGCTGTTTTTT. Protein sequence: CASSRTSSETGELFF.

The chain employs TRBV2 and TRBJ1-4; D might be TRBD1 (5 bases). The V gene's germline CDR1 is SNHLY and CDR2 FYNNEI. The CDR3 runs to 13 residues. V lost 8 bases and J lost 2, with 9 bases in between. Here the CDR3 DNA reads TGTGCCAGCCGGGGGAATACTAATGAAAAACTGTTTTTT. Residues: CASRGNTNEKLFF.

This clone was detected only once. The J gene is TRBJ1-1, the V gene TRBV5-5; the D gene is possibly TRBD1 (5 bases). Germline V CDR1 and CDR2: SGHKS, YYEKEE (reference sequence). V dropped 6 bases and J dropped 4 bases, with 19 bases sitting between them. The CDR3 extends over 15 amino acids. CDR3 DNA: TGTGCCAGCACCCTTGGCTGGGGGGTGGGCACTGAAGCTTTCTTT. As protein: CASTLGWGVGTEAFF.

V and J are TRBV13 and TRBJ2-5; D perhaps matches TRBD1 (6 bases). The CDR3 is 15 amino acids. CDR1 and CDR2 (germline): PRHDT, FYEKMQ (reference sequence). Trimming cost V 4 bases and J 5 bases, with 17 bases left between them. The CDR3 loop is CASSSILQGKETQYF. The CDR3 DNA reads TGTGCCAGCAGCTCTATCCTACAGGGAAAGGAGACCCAGTACTTC.

CDR3 DNA: TGTGCCAGCAGTTCCCCACCGAGGGTTAGAACCCCTCAGCCCCAGCATTTT. Its protein product is CASSSPPRVRTPQPQHF. The chain couples TRBV28 to TRBJ1-5; D gene uncertain. CDR3 length: 17 amino acids. V was cut by 4 bases and J by 6 bases, with 22 bases left in between. Germline lookup yields CDR1 MDHEN and CDR2 SYDVKM.

The genes are TRBV27 and TRBJ2-1; maybe TRBD1 (6 bases). CDR3 length: 15 residues. The V end was cut by 6 bases, the J end by 6 bases, with 18 bases between. Germline V CDR1 and CDR2: MNHEY, SMNVEV (reference sequence). In nucleotides, the CDR3 is TGTGCCAGCAGACACGTGGGGGCCGAGCTCAATGAGCAGTTCTTC. Translation gives CASRHVGAELNEQFF.

The V gene is TRBV6-2 or TRBV6-3, the J gene TRBJ1-2; 8 bases line up with TRBD1. V shed 6 bases and J 4 bases; nucleotides not matched to a gene: 10. This CDR3 region has 15 residues. In germline, CDR1 is MNHEY, CDR2 SVGEGT. The CDR3 DNA is TGTGCCAGCAGCCTACAGGGGGTGGGTCGCTATGGCTACACCTTC. This translates into CASSLQGVGRYGYTF.

The chain couples TRBV7-8 to TRBJ1-1, with D maybe TRBD1 (6 bases). CDR1 is SGHVS and CDR2 is FQNEAQ in the germline V gene. The V end was cut by 5 bases, the J end by 7 bases, with 8 bases between. The CDR3 loop spans 11 amino acids. CDR3 protein: CASSLQGEAFF. The CDR3 DNA sequence: TGTGCCAGCAGCCTACAGGGTGAAGCTTTCTTT.

The chain uses TRBV30 and TRBJ1-1; 7 bases align to TRBD1. Trimming removed 4 bases from V and 1 base from J; junction bases left unmatched: 12. The CDR3 covers 16 residues. Per the germline V gene, CDR1 is GTSNPN and CDR2 is SVGIG (reference sequence). CDR3 DNA: TGTGCCTGGACGTTTCCCGGGACAGAAGAGAACACTGAAGCTTTCTTT. This translates into CAWTFPGTEENTEAFF.

The CDR3: CASRGTGGKNIQYF. In DNA form, the CDR3 reads TGTGCCAGCAGGGGGACAGGGGGGAAAAACATTCAGTACTTC. This chain connects TRBV28 to TRBJ2-4, with 11 bases fitting TRBD1. Germline V lookup: CDR1 MDHEN, CDR2 SYDVKM. The CDR3 spans 14 residues. J was trimmed by 4 bases and V by 6 bases; bases with no gene match: 2.

The gene calls are TRBV6-5 and TRBJ1-1, with D perhaps TRBD1 (5 bases). Germline loops: CDR1 MNHEY, CDR2 SVGAGI. The CDR3 length is 13 residues. The V and J ends lost 8 bases and 1 base respectively, with 11 bases between them. CDR3 coding DNA: TGTGCCAGCGAGCGGGGCAGGAACACTGAAGCTTTCTTT. This sequence encodes CASERGRNTEAFF.

V usage is TRBV5-6 and J usage is TRBJ1-2; D call uncertain. The CDR3 consists of 14 residues. CDR1 and CDR2 from the germline V gene are SGHDT and YYEEEE. Trimming removed 0 bases at V and 2 bases at J, with 8 bases between. CDR3 loop: CASSLVAVNYGYTF. The CDR3 nucleotides read TGTGCCAGCAGCTTGGTGGCGGTAAACTATGGCTACACCTTC.

This clone was seen only a few times. This rearrangement joins TRBV19 to TRBJ2-7; 11 nucleotides align to TRBD2. Trimming at V came to 8 bases and at J to 2 bases, leaving 5 bases not matched to a gene. This CDR3 is built from 14 residues. CDR1 LNHDA and CDR2 SQIVND come from the germline V gene (reference sequence). In DNA, the CDR3 is TGTGCCAGTCACGCTAGCGGGAGGACCTACGAGCAGTACTTC. Protein sequence: CASHASGRTYEQYF. Based on the CDR3 plus reference TRBV19 and TRBJ2-7, the full variable domain is DGGITQSPKYLFRKEGQNVTLSCEQNLNHDAMYWYRQDPGQGLRLIYYSQIVNDFQKGDIAEGYSVSREKKESFPLTVTSAQKNPTAFYLCASHASGRTYEQYFGPGTRLTVT.

The chain uses TRBV7-3 and TRBJ2-3; 8 nucleotides match TRBD2. CDR1 and CDR2 (germline): SGHTA, FQGTGA. The CDR3 has 15 residues. With V trimmed by 3 bases and J by 2 bases, 4 bases remained unmatched. The CDR3: CASSFGGGSTDTQYF. DNA for the CDR3: TGTGCCAGCAGCTTCGGCGGGGGGTCCACAGATACGCAGTATTTT.

As to this clone: The sample has other DNA sequences that encode this CDR3 too. V usage is TRBV5-6 and J usage is TRBJ2-2; TRBD1 matches at 7 bases. Trimming cost V 1 base and J 5 bases; bases outside gene matches: 8. The germline V gene has CDR1 SGHDT and CDR2 YYEEEE. CDR3 length: 16 amino acids. CDR3 nucleotides: TGTGCCAGCAGCTTGTTTTCAGGGGGTCGGACCGGGGAGCTGTTTTTT. Amino acids: CASSLFSGGRTGELFF.

In this sample, this clone turned up a few times. The J gene is TRBJ1-1, the V gene TRBV19, with D possibly being TRBD1 (5 bases). CDR1 and CDR2 from the germline V gene are LNHDA and SQIVND (reference sequence). Between the trimmed V and J ends, which lost 3 bases and 4 bases, there was a span of 12 bases. The CDR3 runs 14 residues. CDR3 in amino acids: CASSIRWGGTEAFF. The CDR3 DNA sequence: TGTGCCAGTAGTATTAGGTGGGGGGGCACTGAAGCTTTCTTT.

This clone showed up just once. This sequence joins TRBV19 and TRBJ1-2; a weak D match, TRBD1 (5 bases). Germline CDR1 is LNHDA and CDR2 is SQIVND (reference sequence). Trimming cost V 6 bases and J 10 bases, with 21 bases left between them. The CDR3 totals 14 residues. DNA of the CDR3: TGTGCCAGTAGCCCCGGCAGGGACCGGAGGGACTACACCTTC. It is translated as CASSPGRDRRDYTF.

This clone occurred once. The V gene is TRBV12-3 or TRBV12-4, the J gene TRBJ1-2; no clear D gene. Trimming took off 6 bases at V and 4 bases at J, with 12 bases between the two ends. This CDR3 has 13 amino acids. CDR3 sequence reads: CASSQTRVYGYTF. The CDR3 DNA reads as TGTGCCAGCAGCCAGACACGAGTCTATGGCTACACCTTC.

This clone came up once. This chain joins TRBV19 and TRBJ2-2, with no clear D. The germline V gene encodes CDR1 LNHDA and CDR2 SQIVND (reference sequence). Trimming removed 5 bases from V and 0 bases from J, with 13 bases in between. This CDR3 has 16 amino acids. The CDR3 nucleotides read TGTGCCAGTAGTTCCCCAGGTGGCTCGAACACCGGGGAGCTGTTTTTT. It is translated as CASSSPGGSNTGELFF.

The chain combines TRBV7-9 with TRBJ1-3; D remains unclear. CDR3 length: 13 amino acids. In germline, CDR1 is SEHNR, CDR2 FQNEAQ (reference sequence). Between the trimmed V and J ends, which lost 4 bases and 5 bases, there was a span of 9 bases. CDR3 sequence (DNA): TGTGCCAGCAGCTCCGCAGGAAGAAACACCATATATTTT. Translating gives CASSSAGRNTIYF.

The rearrangement links TRBV3-1 (or the pseudogene TRBV3-2) to TRBJ1-6; D gene uncertain. CDR1 and CDR2 from the germline V gene are LGHDT and YNNKEL (reference sequence). There are 13 residues in the CDR3. V lost 8 bases and J 13 bases, leaving 18 bases between the germline ends. CDR3 sequence: CASADLSTGPLHF. DNA for the CDR3: TGTGCCAGCGCTGACTTATCAACGGGGCCCCTCCACTTT.

The V gene is TRBV6-2 or TRBV6-3, the J gene TRBJ1-5; D ambiguous. V lost 0 bases, J lost 6 bases, and 9 bases lay in between. This CDR3 spans 14 amino acids. Per germline, CDR1 MNHEY and CDR2 SVGEGT. The DNA of the CDR3 is TGTGCCAGCAGTTACTCGCCGTTGGCTCAGCCCCAGCATTTT. Translating it yields CASSYSPLAQPQHF.